This is a list of T cell receptor beta chains from one sample in a study of T cell responses to AZD1222 COVID-19 vaccine. Profiled with immunoSEQ multiplex PCR; TCRdb holds only in-frame clones, not every one. Here the sample spans around 160,000 clones, 80% to 95% being singletons. The material was peripheral blood, obtained on day 0 of MenACWY control vaccination. Source of these receptors: an adult in good health. Both conserved end residues are part of each CDR3.

V gene: TRBV11-3
J gene: TRBJ2-1
CDR3 length: 13
CDR3 protein: CASSPTGWDEQFF

V gene: TRBV6-2/TRBV6-3
J gene: TRBJ1-2
CDR3 length: 16
CDR3 protein: CASSFPRDSTRHGYTF

V gene: TRBV27
J gene: TRBJ1-2
CDR3 length: 13
CDR3 protein: CASSPGQGYGYTF

V gene: TRBV5-6
J gene: TRBJ1-3
CDR3 length: 13
CDR3 protein: CASRVLSGNTIYF

V gene: TRBV6-6
J gene: TRBJ1-1
CDR3 length: 12
CDR3 protein: CASRLRNTEAFF

V gene: TRBV24-1
J gene: TRBJ1-5
CDR3 length: 14
CDR3 protein: CATRTQYRSWPQHF

V gene: TRBV27
J gene: TRBJ2-2
CDR3 length: 16
CDR3 protein: CASRLAGGLGTGELFF

V gene: TRBV28
J gene: TRBJ2-2
CDR3 length: 15
CDR3 protein: CASSLKAGRSEELFF

V gene: TRBV18
J gene: TRBJ2-2
CDR3 length: 16
CDR3 protein: CASSRNGGENTGELFF

V gene: TRBV28
J gene: TRBJ1-5
CDR3 length: 15
CDR3 protein: CASSFPLSSNQPQHF

V gene: TRBV13
J gene: TRBJ2-3
CDR3 length: 12
CDR3 protein: CASSLGRAHLYF

V gene: TRBV28
J gene: TRBJ1-6
CDR3 length: 14
CDR3 protein: CASRAPGAGSPLHF

V gene: TRBV28
J gene: TRBJ2-1
CDR3 length: 17
CDR3 protein: CASRPSGGLISYNEQFF

V gene: TRBV3-1/TRBV3-2
J gene: TRBJ1-6
CDR3 length: 16
CDR3 protein: CASSQTGTVYNSPLHF

V gene: TRBV10-2
J gene: TRBJ2-5
CDR3 length: 14
CDR3 protein: CASSVLAGGETQYF

V gene: TRBV7-2
J gene: TRBJ1-6
CDR3 length: 17
CDR3 protein: CASSRPPGRDYNSPLHF